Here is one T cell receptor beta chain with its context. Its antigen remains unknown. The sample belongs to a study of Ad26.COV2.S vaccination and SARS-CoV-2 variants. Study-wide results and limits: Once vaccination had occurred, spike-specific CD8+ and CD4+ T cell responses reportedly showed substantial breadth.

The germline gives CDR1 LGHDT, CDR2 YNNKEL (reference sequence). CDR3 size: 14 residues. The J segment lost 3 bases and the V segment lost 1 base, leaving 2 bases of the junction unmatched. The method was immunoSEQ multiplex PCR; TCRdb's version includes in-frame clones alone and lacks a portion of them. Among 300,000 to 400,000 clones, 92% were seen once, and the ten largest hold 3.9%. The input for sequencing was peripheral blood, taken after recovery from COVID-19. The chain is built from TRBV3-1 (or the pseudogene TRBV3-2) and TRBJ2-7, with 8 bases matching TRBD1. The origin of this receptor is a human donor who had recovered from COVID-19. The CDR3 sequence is CASSQVGQGYEQYF. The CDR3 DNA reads TGTGCCAGCAGCCAAGTTGGACAGGGCTACGAGCAGTACTTC.